This TCR beta chain was documented in a study of T cell clonotyping in hematopoietic cell transplantation. General observations from the study: Pathologically expanded recipient clonotypes increased progressively from day 30 to day 180 as diversity fell.

The germline V gene has CDR1 MNHEY and CDR2 SVGAGI. The CDR3 has 14 amino acids. V was cut by 6 bases and J by 5 bases, with 14 bases left in between. Produced via immunoSEQ multiplex PCR; TCRdb's table is partial and in-frame only. The sample comprises more than 55,000 clones, about 94% of which are singletons, and around 1.6% rests with the top ten. The sample holds one count of this clone. The antigen is unknown. V is TRBV6-5 and J is TRBJ2-1; unclear D gene. The sample comprised peripheral blood mononuclear cells. This TCR was sampled from a man between 50 and 59 years old in good health. Some clones in this sample may be carry-over from other donors' samples. The CDR3 region has the DNA TGTGCCAGCAGCCCTCGAGACGCAGACAATGAGCAGTTCTTC. Translated: CASSPRDADNEQFF.